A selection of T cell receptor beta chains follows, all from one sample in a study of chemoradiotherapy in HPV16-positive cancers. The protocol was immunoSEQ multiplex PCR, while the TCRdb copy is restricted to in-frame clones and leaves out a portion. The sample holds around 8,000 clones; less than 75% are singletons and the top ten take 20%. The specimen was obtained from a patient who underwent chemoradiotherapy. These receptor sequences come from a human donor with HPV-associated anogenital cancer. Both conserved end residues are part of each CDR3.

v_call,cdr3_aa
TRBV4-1,CASSLRGGKYEQYF
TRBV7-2,CASSFTTGLDEQYF
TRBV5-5,CASSLEGDGSYEQYF
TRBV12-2,CASRRRLGQREETQYF
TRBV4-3,CASSFRDRGPNYGYTF
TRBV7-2,CASSLERFSSYNEQFF
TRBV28,CATSDRARAEAFF
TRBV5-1,CASSLLGQGSSPGGYTF
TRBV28,CASSSPRPIKGGTEAFF
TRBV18,CASSPDRGHQPQHF
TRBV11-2,CASSREWGAYEQYF
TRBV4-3,CASSQELAASGQETQYF
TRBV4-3,CASSRSWGQSNYGYTF
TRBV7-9,CASSPPTSGGVETQYF
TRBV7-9,CASSSRDGNYGYTF
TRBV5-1,CASTLSGGDTQYF
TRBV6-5,CASSLAGGRDTQYF
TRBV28,CASSSPEGGGQPQHF
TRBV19,CASSISMSDGYTF